One TCR beta chain is described in this entry. This specimen belongs to a study of technical replicates of blood from a few donors. Repertoires were generated with immunoSEQ multiplex PCR, while TCRdb's copy carries only in-frame clones and drops some. Of under 95,000 clones listed, 95% to 98% were seen once; the top ten hold around 0.15%. V lost 3 bases to trimming and J lost 2 bases; unmatched junction nucleotides: 1. Per germline, CDR1 GTSNPN and CDR2 SVGIG (reference sequence). The CDR3 extends over 13 amino acids. What was sequenced was T cells isolated from PBMCs. The chain couples TRBV30 to TRBJ1-5; 7 bases align to TRBD1. This clonotype was obtained from a human donor in good health. CDR3 in DNA: TGTGCCTGGAGCGGGACAGGCAATCAGCCCCAGCATTTT. Protein product: CAWSGTGNQPQHF.